This T cell receptor beta chain originates from a study of OX40 agonist ivuxolimab in advanced cancers. At the level of the whole study: Ivuxolimab was an agonistic, fully human IgG2 monoclonal antibody directed against OX40 (CD134), a costimulatory receptor. Intravenous ivuxolimab was administered to patients every 2 weeks at six dose levels: 0.01, 0.1, 0.3, 1.5, 3 and 10 mg/kg. Among the 50 to 55 dose-escalation patients, about 20 had hepatocellular carcinoma, approximately 15 melanoma, 9 renal cell carcinoma and 9 head and neck cancer. In the dose-escalation cohort, 75% to 90% of patients were male, and the mean age was around 65 years with a range of about 23 to 79. Patients were allowed to have had prior anti-PD-1, anti-PD-L1 or anti-CTLA-4 therapy, and around 40% of the dose-escalation patients had previously received checkpoint inhibitors. Partial responses were achieved by three dose-escalation patients, of whom one had hepatocellular carcinoma and two had cutaneous melanoma. The purpose of peripheral TCRbeta sequencing was to test whether ivuxolimab changed TCR sequence diversity and led to clonal T-cell expansion. The paper describes the monotherapy dose-escalation part (N ≈ 50 patients) of the phase I trial of ivuxolimab.

Genomic DNA was isolated from the sorted cells so that the TCRbeta CDR3 region could be sequenced. TCRbeta CDR3 regions were sequenced using the immunoSEQ Assay. TCRdb re-hosts the immuneACCESS table, in-frame sequences only. Its copies lack some clones; in the studies checked, an unresolved V gene accounts for under half of them, and the cause for the rest is not known. This sample is represented by tens of thousands of clones; around four fifths of them were singletons. More than 20% of the sample rests with the top ten. The trial excluded patients who had a history of autoimmune disease or who were on systemic immunosuppression. Peripheral blood for TCR sequencing was drawn from every dose cohort at baseline, at cycle 4 day 1 and at cycle 7 day 1. Samples were obtained from an open-label, multicenter, first-in-human phase I dose-escalation trial of ivuxolimab. Adults with locally advanced or metastatic head and neck squamous cell, hepatocellular, melanoma or renal cell carcinoma were enrolled in the trial. Before TCR sequencing, CD4+ T cells and CD8+ T cells were sorted from peripheral blood as separate populations.

Paper-wide results and their limitations: Antigen specificity was not determined for the clonally expanded peripheral T cells. After ivuxolimab, expanded clones were on average more numerous among CD8+ T cells than among CD4+ T cells. Low levels of normalized T-cell clonal expansion were also shown by some nonresponding patients. At doses from 0.1 to 3.0 mg/kg, clonal expansion was seen in both CD4+ and CD8+ blood T cells between baseline and week 6. In the 0.1-3.0 mg/kg groups, partial responders had among the lowest normalized peripheral clonal expansion, particularly in CD8+ T cells.

A distance of 8 bases separates the germline ends of V and J, which lose 0 bases and 1 base respectively. Including the terminal cysteine and phenylalanine, the CDR3 comprises 15 residues. Only CDR3 DNA remains: 45 bases, in frame from the first base. As encoded in the germline V gene (reference sequence), CDR1 is SGHKS while CDR2 is YYEKEE. Regarding this clone: Its antigen is still unknown. The input lacks base qualities; no much larger clone sits a single base away.

This TCR was sampled from an adult with an advanced solid tumor such as melanoma, head and neck, liver or kidney cancer. The chain uses TRBV5-5 and TRBJ1-5, with the identity of the D gene unclear. This material consisted of CD4+ or CD8+ T cells sorted from blood, taken in a trial of the OX40 agonist ivuxolimab. This receptor has the CDR3 CASSLEGLSNQPQHF. The sequenced DNA is TGTGCCAGCAGCTTGGAAGGATTGAGCAATCAGCCCCAGCATTTT.